This TCR beta chain was identified in a study of T cell repertoires in cytomegalovirus infection. The wider study: Recently identified HLA-C-restricted CMV epitopes were among the peptides used. Both CMV infection and a matching HLA type were indicated by public TCR beta signatures.

The study's findings and limits: Cumulated frequencies of public TCR beta families served to identify carriers of CMV plus the relevant HLA. The ex vivo response showed dominance by HLA-C-restricted CMV-specific TCR beta clonotypes.

V was shortened by 1 base and J by 2 bases, with 9 bases between the two germline ends. The length of the CDR3 is 14 residues. From germline, CDR1 is LGHDT and CDR2 YNNKEL (reference sequence). TCRdb recomputed calls from the reads with MiXCR, one row per CDR3 protein. The sample includes some 700,000 distinct CDR3 sequences, roughly 36% of them seen just once. This clonotype has only a few counts. Antigen unknown. The sequences come from cultured PBMCs, collected from culture after CMV antigen stimulation. The gene calls are TRBV3-1 and TRBJ2-7; D is uncertain. The source is a human donor in good health (CMV status not recorded). Some clones in this sample may be carry-over from other donors' samples. The CDR3 reads CASSQALSAYEQYF. The DNA of the CDR3 is TGTGCCAGCAGCCAAGCACTTTCCGCCTACGAGCAGTACTTC.